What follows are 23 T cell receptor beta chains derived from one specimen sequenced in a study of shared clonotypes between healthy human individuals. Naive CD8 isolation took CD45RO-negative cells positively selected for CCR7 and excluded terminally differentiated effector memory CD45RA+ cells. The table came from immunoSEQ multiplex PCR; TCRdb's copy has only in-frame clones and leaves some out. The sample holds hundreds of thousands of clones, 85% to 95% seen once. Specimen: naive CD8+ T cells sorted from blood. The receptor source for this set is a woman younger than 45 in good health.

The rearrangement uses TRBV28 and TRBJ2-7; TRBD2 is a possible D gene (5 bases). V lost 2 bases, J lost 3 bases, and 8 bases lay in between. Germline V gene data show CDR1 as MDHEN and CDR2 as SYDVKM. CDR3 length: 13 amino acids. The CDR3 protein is CASSLGGLYEQYF. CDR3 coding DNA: TGTGCCAGCAGTTTAGGCGGGCTCTACGAGCAGTACTTC. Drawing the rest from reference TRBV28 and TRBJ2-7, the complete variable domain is DVKVTQSSRYLVKRTGEKVFLECVQDMDHENMFWYRQDPGLGLRLIYFSYDVKMKEKGDIPEGYSVSREKKERFSLILESASTNQTSMYLCASSLGGLYEQYFGPGTRLTVT.

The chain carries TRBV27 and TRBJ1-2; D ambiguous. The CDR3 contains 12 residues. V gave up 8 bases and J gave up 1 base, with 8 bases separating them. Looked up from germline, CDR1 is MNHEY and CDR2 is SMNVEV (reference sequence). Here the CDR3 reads CASAQLNYGYTF. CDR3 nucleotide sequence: TGTGCCAGCGCCCAACTTAACTATGGCTACACCTTC.

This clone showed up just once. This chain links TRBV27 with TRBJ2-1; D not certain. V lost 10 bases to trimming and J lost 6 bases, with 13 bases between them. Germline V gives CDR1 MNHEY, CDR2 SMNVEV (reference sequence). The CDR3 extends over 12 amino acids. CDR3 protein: CATAGWGNEQFF. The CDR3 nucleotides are TGTGCCACCGCCGGTTGGGGCAATGAGCAGTTCTTC.

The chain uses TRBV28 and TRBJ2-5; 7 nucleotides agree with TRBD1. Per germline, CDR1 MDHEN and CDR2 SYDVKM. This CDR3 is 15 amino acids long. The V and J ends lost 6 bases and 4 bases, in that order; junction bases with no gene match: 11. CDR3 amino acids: CASRSPGGPGETQYF. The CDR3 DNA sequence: TGTGCCAGCAGGAGCCCAGGGGGTCCGGGAGAGACCCAGTACTTC.

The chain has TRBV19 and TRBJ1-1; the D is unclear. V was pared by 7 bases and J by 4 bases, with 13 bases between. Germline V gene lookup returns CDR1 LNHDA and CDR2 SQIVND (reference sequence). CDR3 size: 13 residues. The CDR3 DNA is TGTGCCAGTAAGGAACGGCAGGCCACTGAAGCTTTCTTT. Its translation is CASKERQATEAFF.

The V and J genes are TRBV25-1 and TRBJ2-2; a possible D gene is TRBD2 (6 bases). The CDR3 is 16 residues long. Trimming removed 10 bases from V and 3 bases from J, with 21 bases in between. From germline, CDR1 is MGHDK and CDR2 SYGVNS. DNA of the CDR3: TGTGCCACCGCGGCTGGGGGAGGACCATACACCGGGGAGCTGTTTTTT. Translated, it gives CATAAGGGPYTGELFF.

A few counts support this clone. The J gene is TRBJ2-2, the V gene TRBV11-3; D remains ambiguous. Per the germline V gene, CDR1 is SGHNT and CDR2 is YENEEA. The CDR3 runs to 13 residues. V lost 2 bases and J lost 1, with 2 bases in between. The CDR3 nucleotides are TGTGCCAGCAGCTTAATGAACACCGGGGAGCTGTTTTTT. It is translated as CASSLMNTGELFF.

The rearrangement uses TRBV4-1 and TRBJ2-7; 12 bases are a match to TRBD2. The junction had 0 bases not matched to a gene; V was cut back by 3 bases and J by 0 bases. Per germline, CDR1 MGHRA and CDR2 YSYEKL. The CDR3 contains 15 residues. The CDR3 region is CASSQTSGSSYEQYF. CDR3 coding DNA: TGCGCCAGCAGCCAGACTAGCGGGAGCTCCTACGAGCAGTACTTC.

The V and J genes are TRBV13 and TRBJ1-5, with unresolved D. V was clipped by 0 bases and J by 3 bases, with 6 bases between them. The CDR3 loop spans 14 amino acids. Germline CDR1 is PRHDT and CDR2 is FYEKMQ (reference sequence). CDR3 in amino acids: CASSLGGLNQPQHF. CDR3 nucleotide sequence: TGTGCCAGCAGCTTAGGTGGGCTCAATCAGCCCCAGCATTTT.

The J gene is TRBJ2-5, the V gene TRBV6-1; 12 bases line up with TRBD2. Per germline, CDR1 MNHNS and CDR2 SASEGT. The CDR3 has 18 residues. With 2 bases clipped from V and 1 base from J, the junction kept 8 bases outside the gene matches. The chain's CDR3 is CASSERASGRGFQETQYF. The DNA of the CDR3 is TGTGCCAGCAGTGAAAGGGCTAGCGGGAGGGGGTTCCAAGAGACCCAGTACTTC.

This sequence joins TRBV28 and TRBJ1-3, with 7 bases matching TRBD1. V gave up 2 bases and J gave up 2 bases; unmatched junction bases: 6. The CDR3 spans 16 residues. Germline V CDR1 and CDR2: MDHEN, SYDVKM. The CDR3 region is CASSLPGTETGNTIYF. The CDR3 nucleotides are TGTGCCAGCAGTTTACCCGGGACAGAGACTGGAAACACCATATATTTT.

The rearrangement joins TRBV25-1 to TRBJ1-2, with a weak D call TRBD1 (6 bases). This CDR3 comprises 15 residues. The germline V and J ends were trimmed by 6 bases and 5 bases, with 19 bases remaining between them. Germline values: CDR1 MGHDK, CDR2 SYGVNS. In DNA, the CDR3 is TGTGCCAGCAGGGGACTGAGGGGGACGTGGTATGGCTACACCTTC. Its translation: CASRGLRGTWYGYTF.

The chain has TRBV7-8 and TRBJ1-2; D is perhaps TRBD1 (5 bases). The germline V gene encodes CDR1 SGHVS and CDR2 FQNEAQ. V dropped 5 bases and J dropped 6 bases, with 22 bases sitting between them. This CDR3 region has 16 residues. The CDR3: CASSPTGFGQDDGYTF. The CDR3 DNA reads TGTGCCAGCAGCCCTACAGGCTTTGGGCAGGACGATGGCTACACCTTC. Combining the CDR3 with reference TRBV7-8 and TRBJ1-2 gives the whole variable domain GAGVSQSPRYKVAKRGQDVALRCDPISGHVSLFWYQQALGQGPEFLTYFQNEAQLDKSGLPSDRFFAERPEGSVSTLKIQRTQQEDSAVYLCASSPTGFGQDDGYTFGSGTRLTVV.

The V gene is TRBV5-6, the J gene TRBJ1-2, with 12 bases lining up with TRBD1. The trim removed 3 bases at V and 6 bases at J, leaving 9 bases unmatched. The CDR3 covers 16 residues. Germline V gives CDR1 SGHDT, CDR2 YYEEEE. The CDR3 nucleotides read TGTGCCAGCAGCTCTGGACCGGGACAGGGGGCGGATGGCTACACCTTC. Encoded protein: CASSSGPGQGADGYTF. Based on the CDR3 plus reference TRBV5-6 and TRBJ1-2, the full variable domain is DAGVTQSPTHLIKTRGQQVTLRCSPKSGHDTVSWYQQALGQGPQFIFQYYEEEERQRGNFPDRFSGHQFPNYSSELNVNALLLGDSALYLCASSSGPGQGADGYTFGSGTRLTVV.

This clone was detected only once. This CDR3 reads CASSGSRDTYNEQFF. Written as DNA, the CDR3 is TGTGCCAGCAGTGGTTCCAGGGACACCTACAATGAGCAGTTCTTC. The chain joins TRBV2 to TRBJ2-1, with a weak D call TRBD1 (6 bases). This CDR3 region has 15 residues. Germline values: CDR1 SNHLY, CDR2 FYNNEI. Trimming stripped 4 bases from V and 2 bases from J, with 12 bases between.

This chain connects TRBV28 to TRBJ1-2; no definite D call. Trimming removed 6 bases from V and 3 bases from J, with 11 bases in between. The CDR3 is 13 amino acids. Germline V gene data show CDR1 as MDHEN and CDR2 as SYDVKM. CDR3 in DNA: TGTGCCAGCAGGGCTCGCGGGGACTATGGCTACACCTTC. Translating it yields CASRARGDYGYTF.

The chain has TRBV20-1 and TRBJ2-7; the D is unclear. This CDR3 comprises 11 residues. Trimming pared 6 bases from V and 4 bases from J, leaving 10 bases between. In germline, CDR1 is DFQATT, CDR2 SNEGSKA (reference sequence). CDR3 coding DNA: TGCAGTGCCAGCATACGGTACGAGCAGTACTTC. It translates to CSASIRYEQYF.

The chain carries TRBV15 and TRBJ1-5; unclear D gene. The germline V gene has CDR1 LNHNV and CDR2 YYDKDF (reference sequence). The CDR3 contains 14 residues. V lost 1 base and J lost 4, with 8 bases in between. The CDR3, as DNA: TGTGCCACCAGCAGAGTAGAATCGAATCAGCCCCAGCATTTT. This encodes CATSRVESNQPQHF.

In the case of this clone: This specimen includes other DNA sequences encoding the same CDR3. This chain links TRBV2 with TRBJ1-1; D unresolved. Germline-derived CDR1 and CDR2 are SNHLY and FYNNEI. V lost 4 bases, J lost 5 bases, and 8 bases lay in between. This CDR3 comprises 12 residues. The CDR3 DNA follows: TGTGCCAGCAGTGGGGGAGAGACTGAAGCTTTCTTT. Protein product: CASSGGETEAFF. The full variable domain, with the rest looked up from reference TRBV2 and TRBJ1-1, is EPEVTQTPSHQVTQMGQEVILRCVPISNHLYFYWYRQILGQKVEFLVSFYNNEISEKSEIFDDQFSVERPDGSNFTLKIRSTKLEDSAMYFCASSGGETEAFFGQGTRLTVV.

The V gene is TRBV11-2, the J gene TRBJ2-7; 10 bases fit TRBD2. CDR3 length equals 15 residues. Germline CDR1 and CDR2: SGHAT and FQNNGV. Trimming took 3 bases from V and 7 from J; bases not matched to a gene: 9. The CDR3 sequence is CASSFEPGLAWEQYF. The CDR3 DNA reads TGTGCCAGCAGCTTTGAGCCGGGACTAGCGTGGGAGCAGTACTTC.

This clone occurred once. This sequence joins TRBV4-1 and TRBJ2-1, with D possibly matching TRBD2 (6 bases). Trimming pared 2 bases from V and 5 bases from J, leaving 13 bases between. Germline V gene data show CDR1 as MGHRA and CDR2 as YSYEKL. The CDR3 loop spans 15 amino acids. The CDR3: CASSQTGSHNNEQFF. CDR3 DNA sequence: TGCGCCAGCAGCCAAACCGGGAGCCACAACAATGAGCAGTTCTTC.

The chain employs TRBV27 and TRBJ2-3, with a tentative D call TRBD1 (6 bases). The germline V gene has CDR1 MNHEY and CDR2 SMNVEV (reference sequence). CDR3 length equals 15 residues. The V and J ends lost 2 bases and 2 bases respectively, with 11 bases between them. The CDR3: CASSLGDIHTDTQYF. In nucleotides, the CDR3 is TGTGCCAGCAGTTTAGGGGACATCCACACAGATACGCAGTATTTT.

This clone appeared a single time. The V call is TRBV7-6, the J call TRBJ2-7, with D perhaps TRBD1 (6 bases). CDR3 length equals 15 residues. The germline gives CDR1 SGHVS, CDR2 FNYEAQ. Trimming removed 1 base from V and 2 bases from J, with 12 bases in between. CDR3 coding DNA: TGTGCCAGCAGCTTAGACGCAGGGGTCCCCTACGAGCAGTACTTC. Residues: CASSLDAGVPYEQYF.